One sample yielded the 19 T cell receptor beta chains listed below, sequenced in a study of glioma-infiltrating T cells after dendritic cell vaccination. Generated by immunoSEQ multiplex PCR, the TCRdb table keeps only in-frame clones and is missing some. The profile shows 85,000 to 110,000 clones, about four fifths of them singletons. The starting material was blood, obtained before dendritic cell vaccination. These receptors were taken from a human donor with glioblastoma.

The chain employs TRBV27 and TRBJ2-1; 8 nucleotides match TRBD1. This CDR3 region has 15 residues. Germline trimming cut 4 bases from V and 5 bases from J; bases unmatched to any gene: 7. The germline CDR1 and CDR2 sequences are MNHEY and SMNVEV (reference sequence). The CDR3 here is CASSSRTGLDNEQFF. CDR3 in DNA: TGTGCCAGCAGTTCCCGGACAGGGTTGGACAATGAGCAGTTCTTC.

V and J are TRBV9 and TRBJ1-1; D call uncertain. Germline CDR1 SGDLS, CDR2 YYNGEE. V was trimmed by 3 bases and J by 5 bases, leaving 11 bases between them. CDR3 length: 13 amino acids. Here the CDR3 DNA reads TGTGCCAGCAGCGAGGGAGTTCGGACTGAAGCTTTCTTT. Translated, it gives CASSEGVRTEAFF.

The V and J genes are TRBV19 and TRBJ2-1; D unresolved. V was trimmed by 1 base and J by 4 bases, leaving 8 bases between them. Per the germline V gene, CDR1 is LNHDA and CDR2 is SQIVND (reference sequence). The CDR3 has 14 amino acids. CDR3 nucleotides: TGTGCCAGTAGTATAGGCCAGAAATACAATGAGCAGTTCTTC. Amino acid sequence: CASSIGQKYNEQFF. Supplemented by reference TRBV19 and TRBJ2-1, the full variable domain reads DGGITQSPKYLFRKEGQNVTLSCEQNLNHDAMYWYRQDPGQGLRLIYYSQIVNDFQKGDIAEGYSVSREKKESFPLTVTSAQKNPTAFYLCASSIGQKYNEQFFGPGTRLTVL.

The chain combines TRBV27 with TRBJ1-1; 10 bases are shared with TRBD1. This CDR3 region has 13 residues. V trimming: 4 bases; J trimming: 4 bases; junction bases outside the gene matches: 0. Germline V CDR1 and CDR2: MNHEY, SMNVEV (reference sequence). DNA of the CDR3: TGTGCCAGCAGTTGGGACAGGGGCACTGAAGCTTTCTTT. Encoded protein: CASSWDRGTEAFF.

The rearrangement uses TRBV6-5 and TRBJ1-2, with a tentative D call TRBD1 (5 bases). The CDR3 is 12 residues long. The V end lost 5 bases, the J end lost 6 bases, and 10 bases lay between the germline ends. CDR1 MNHEY and CDR2 SVGAGI come from the germline V gene. The CDR3: CASSIQGHGYTF. The CDR3 DNA reads as TGTGCCAGCAGTATCCAGGGTCATGGCTACACCTTC.

The V call is TRBV30, the J call TRBJ1-2; D remains unclear. The germline gives CDR1 GTSNPN, CDR2 SVGIG (reference sequence). This CDR3 spans 11 amino acids. V shed 0 bases and J shed 7 bases, with 6 bases lying between them. This CDR3 is CAWSVRIGYTF. As DNA, the CDR3 is TGTGCCTGGAGTGTGAGGATTGGCTACACCTTC. Together with reference TRBV30 and TRBJ1-2, the CDR3 gives the full variable domain: SQTIHQWPATLVQPVGSPLSLECTVEGTSNPNLYWYRQAAGRGLQLLFYSVGIGQISSEVPQNLSASRPQDRQFILSSKKLLLSDSGFYLCAWSVRIGYTFGSGTRLTVV.

This clone was detected once. This rearrangement joins TRBV7-6 to TRBJ1-1; D uncertain. The V end lost 4 bases, the J end lost 6 bases, and 12 bases lay between the germline ends. This CDR3 comprises 13 residues. Germline V gives CDR1 SGHVS, CDR2 FNYEAQ. CDR3 loop: CASSSRLGPEAFF. In DNA form, the CDR3 reads TGTGCCAGCAGCTCGCGACTCGGCCCTGAAGCTTTCTTT.

This clone is categorized as large. The genes are TRBV5-4 and TRBJ2-3; 12 nucleotides line up with TRBD2. CDR1 SGHNT and CDR2 YYREEE come from the germline V gene (reference sequence). V shed 3 bases, J shed 10 bases, and the junction held 9 bases outside the gene matches. The length of the CDR3 is 15 residues. CDR3 loop: CASSSASGGGQSQYF. CDR3 nucleotide sequence: TGTGCCAGCAGCTCTGCTAGCGGGGGGGGACAGTCGCAGTATTTT.

The J gene is TRBJ1-4, the V gene TRBV4-1; weak D call: TRBD1 (6 bases). This CDR3 has 15 residues. CDR1 MGHRA and CDR2 YSYEKL come from the germline V gene. The V and J ends lost 0 bases and 8 bases respectively, with 13 bases between them. The CDR3 loop is CASSQDQGREEKLFF. The CDR3 nucleotides are TGCGCCAGCAGCCAAGATCAGGGGAGGGAAGAAAAACTGTTTTTT.

The rearrangement joins TRBV7-3 to TRBJ1-1, with a weak D call TRBD1 (5 bases). Germline values: CDR1 SGHTA, CDR2 FQGTGA. This CDR3 has 13 residues. Trimming removed 4 bases from V and 4 bases from J, with 10 bases in between. The CDR3 region has the DNA TGTGCCAGCAGCTGGACAACTGGCACTGAAGCTTTCTTT. This codes for CASSWTTGTEAFF.

This clone was picked up a small number of times. V gene TRBV27 combines with J gene TRBJ2-7; TRBD2 is a possible D gene (6 bases). This CDR3 is built from 15 residues. Trimming took 0 bases from V and 4 from J, leaving 13 bases between them. Germline CDR1 reads MNHEY; CDR2 reads SMNVEV (reference sequence). The CDR3 loop is CASSLSTAGPYEQYF. The CDR3 coding sequence is TGTGCCAGCAGTTTATCGACGGCGGGACCTTACGAGCAGTACTTC.

The V gene is TRBV6-1, the J gene TRBJ1-6, with D possibly matching TRBD1 (5 bases). The CDR3 is 13 residues long. Germline values: CDR1 MNHNS, CDR2 SASEGT. Trimming removed 1 base from V and 9 bases from J, with 7 bases in between. CDR3: CASSEGRASPLHF. The DNA of the CDR3 is TGTGCCAGCAGTGAAGGCAGGGCTTCACCCCTCCACTTT.

V and J are TRBV4-1 and TRBJ2-7; 7 bases line up with TRBD1. The junction had 6 bases not matched to a gene; V was cut back by 4 bases and J by 3 bases. CDR1 is MGHRA and CDR2 is YSYEKL in the germline V gene. The CDR3 extends over 14 amino acids. As DNA, the CDR3 is TGCGCCAGCAGCCCGACAGGGACAAGCTACGAGCAGTACTTC. Translating gives CASSPTGTSYEQYF.

The V call is TRBV7-8, the J call TRBJ1-5; perhaps TRBD1 as D (6 bases). This CDR3 is built from 15 residues. The V gene lost 1 base and the J gene lost 5 bases, with 12 bases spanning the gap. CDR1 is SGHVS, CDR2 FQNEAQ, per germline. The CDR3 coding sequence is TGTGCCAGCAGCTTAGGGGCGGGGGGGCATCAGCCCCAGCATTTT. Protein product: CASSLGAGGHQPQHF.

The chain couples TRBV7-9 to TRBJ1-2; D is unresolved. The CDR3 spans 13 residues. Looked up from germline, CDR1 is SEHNR and CDR2 is FQNEAQ (reference sequence). The V end lost 1 base, the J end lost 4 bases, and 7 bases lay between the germline ends. This chain's CDR3 is CASSLGLGYGYTF. In DNA form, the CDR3 reads TGTGCCAGCAGCTTAGGCCTAGGCTATGGCTACACCTTC.

The chain recombines TRBV15 with TRBJ1-2, with TRBD1 as a possible D gene (5 bases). The germline V gene has CDR1 LNHNV and CDR2 YYDKDF (reference sequence). V was shortened by 0 bases and J by 8 bases, with 19 bases between the two germline ends. This CDR3 comprises 16 residues. The CDR3, as DNA: TGTGCCACCAGCAGAGATAAGGGCAGGGAGGAGGGCGGCTACACCTTC. It is translated as CATSRDKGREEGGYTF.

The rearrangement links TRBV4-2 to TRBJ2-2, with 7 bases lining up with TRBD1. Germline-derived CDR1 and CDR2 are LGHNA and YNFKEQ. The CDR3 extends over 16 amino acids. Trimming at V came to 5 bases and at J to 3 bases, leaving 9 bases not matched to a gene. CDR3 sequence (DNA): TGTGCCAGCAGCAGTAGCGAGGGGGCGGACACCGGGGAGCTGTTTTTT. This sequence encodes CASSSSEGADTGELFF.

The chain is built from TRBV6-6 and TRBJ1-2, with 7 nucleotides matching TRBD1. Per the germline V gene, CDR1 is MNHNY and CDR2 is SVGAGI (reference sequence). The CDR3 is 13 amino acids. The junction had 13 bases not matched to a gene; V was cut back by 10 bases and J by 8 bases. CDR3 coding DNA: TGTGCCACCCACAGAGGAGGGGGCGAAGGCTACACCTTC. As protein: CATHRGGGEGYTF.

This clone is termed medium-sized. The same CDR3 can be traced to other DNA sequences in this sample. The rearrangement joins TRBV5-1 to TRBJ2-7; D is unresolved. The CDR3 consists of 12 residues. CDR1 and CDR2 from the germline V gene are SGHRS and YFSETQ. Trimming cost V 2 bases and J 2 bases, with 5 bases left between them. The CDR3 spells CASSLSAYEQYF. CDR3 nucleotide sequence: TGCGCCAGCAGCTTATCCGCCTACGAGCAGTACTTC.